The clone carrying this T cell receptor (beta chain) turned up a few times. Its antigen is not known. Germline V lookup: CDR1 SGHVS, CDR2 FQNEAQ. V was trimmed by 1 base and J by 4 bases, leaving 5 bases between them. The length of the CDR3 is 12 residues. This specimen belongs to a study of beta chain features in type 1 diabetes. Study details: No age, gender or cell yield differences were seen between patients and healthy donors.

The study, taken as a whole, reports: Moderately but significantly shorter TCRB CDR3s were found in Type 1 diabetes patients in all four CD4+ subsets.

cDNA synthesis used the whole RNA isolate, giving expressed TCRB sequences. The repertoire was sequenced with immunoSEQ multiplex PCR; TCRdb's copy has only in-frame clones and lacks some. Here the sample spans some 660,000 clones, around 15% being singletons. J is TRBJ2-7 and V is TRBV7-8; D is ambiguous. Sequenced sample: naive CD4+ T cells from blood. The clonotype originates from a man aged 18 to 29 with type 1 diabetes. The CDR3 nucleotides read TGTGCCAGCAGCTTAGTCTCTTACGAGCAGTACTTC. Protein sequence: CASSLVSYEQYF.